This T cell receptor beta chain was obtained from a study of T-cell reconstitution after alpha-beta-depleted transplantation in children. Library preparation (for TCRbeta) was performed with unique molecular identifiers. TCRdb called the PCR reads again in MiXCR, with one record for every CDR3 protein. The sample records 490,000 or so distinct CDR3 sequences, 8% to 11% being singletons. Between the trimmed V and J ends, which lost 5 bases and 0 bases, there was a span of 14 bases. CDR3 length equals 16 residues. Germline V gene lookup returns CDR1 SGHDT and CDR2 YYEEEE. This clonotype was picked up many times. What it binds is unknown. Regarding the study as a whole: It was newly produced T cells that mostly accounted for T-cell counts and diversity one year after transplant. Reportedly, only several hundred clones from non-depleted graft cells drove alpha-beta T-cell counts at about two months. High day-60 TCRbeta diversity in some patients came from surviving recipient T cells and thymic progenitors.

The genes are TRBV5-6 and TRBJ2-2; D gene uncertain. Sequencing used PBMCs, obtained before TCRalphabeta/CD19-depleted stem cell transplant. This TCR was sampled from a child aged 2 to 10 with inherited bone marrow failure, due to receive a stem cell transplant. Written as DNA, the CDR3 is TGTGCCAGCAGTATGGCCCGCACAGCGAACACCGGGGAGCTGTTTTTT. Its translation: CASSMARTANTGELFF.